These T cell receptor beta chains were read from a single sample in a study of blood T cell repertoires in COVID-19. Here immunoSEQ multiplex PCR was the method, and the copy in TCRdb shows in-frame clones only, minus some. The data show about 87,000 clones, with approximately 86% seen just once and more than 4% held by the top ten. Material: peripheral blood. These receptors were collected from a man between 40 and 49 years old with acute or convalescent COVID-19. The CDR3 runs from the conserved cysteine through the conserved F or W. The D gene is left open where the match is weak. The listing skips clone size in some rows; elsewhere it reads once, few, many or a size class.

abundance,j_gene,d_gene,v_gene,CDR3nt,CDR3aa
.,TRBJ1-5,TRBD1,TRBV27,TGTGCCAGCAGTTTAAAGGGGGTGGGACAGGGGTTAAATCAGCCCCAGCATTTT,CASSLKGVGQGLNQPQHF
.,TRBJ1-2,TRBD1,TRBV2,TGTGCCAGCAGTGAAAGGTCAGGGGGTGGCTACACCTTC,CASSERSGGGYTF
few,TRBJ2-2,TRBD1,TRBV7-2,TGTGCCAGCAGGGGACAGAGCACCGGGGAGCTGTTTTTT,CASRGQSTGELFF
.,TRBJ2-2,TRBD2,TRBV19,TGTGCCACTCGGGGGGGCAACACCGGGGAGCTGTTTTTT,CATRGGNTGELFF
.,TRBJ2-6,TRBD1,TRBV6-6,TGTGCCAGCACGGGTCAGGGGGCAACTGGGGCCAACGTCCTGACTTTC,CASTGQGATGANVLTF
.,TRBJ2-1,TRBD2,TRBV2,TGTGCCAGCAGACCGGGACTAGCGGGGGTCTGGTTCTTC,CASRPGLAGVWFF
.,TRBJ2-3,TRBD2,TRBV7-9,TGTGCCAGCAGCCCGACTAGCGGGAGCGCTAACACGCAGTATTTT,CASSPTSGSANTQYF
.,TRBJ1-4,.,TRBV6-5,TGTGCCAGCGGGTCAGGAGGTGAAAAACTGTTTTTT,CASGSGGEKLFF
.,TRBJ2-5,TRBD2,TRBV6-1,TGTGCCAGCAGTGCGACTAGCGGGGTTCTTGGGGAGACCCAGTACTTC,CASSATSGVLGETQYF
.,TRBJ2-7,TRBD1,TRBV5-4,TGTGCCAGCAGCTTGACCTCCGGACAGGGCCGCAACGAGCAGTACTTC,CASSLTSGQGRNEQYF
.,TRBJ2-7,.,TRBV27,TGTGCCAGCAGTCCGCCCGGGACTGACTCCTACGAGCAGTACTTC,CASSPPGTDSYEQYF
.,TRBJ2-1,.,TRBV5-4,TGTGCCAGCAGCCGGAAGAGCGATGAGCAGTTCTTC,CASSRKSDEQFF
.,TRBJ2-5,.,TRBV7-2,TGTGCCAGCAGCCGTCGGACATCCGAGACCCAGTACTTC,CASSRRTSETQYF
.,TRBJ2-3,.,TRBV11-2,TGTGCCAGCAGCTTAGGGTCCTACACAGATACGCAGTATTTT,CASSLGSYTDTQYF
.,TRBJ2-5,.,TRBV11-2,TGTGCCTCGGGGGACGCGAGGGAGACCCAGTACTTC,CASGDARETQYF
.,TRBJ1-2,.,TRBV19,TGTGCCAGTAGACCGGACCAGGGTCTAAGGGGCTACACCTTC,CASRPDQGLRGYTF
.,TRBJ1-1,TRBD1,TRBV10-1,TGCGCCAGCAGTGAGGGGGACAGAAAGAACACTGAAGCTTTCTTT,CASSEGDRKNTEAFF
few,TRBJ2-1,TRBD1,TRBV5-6,TGTGCCAGCAGCCGGCGGGACAGGGGGAACAATGAGCAGTTCTTC,CASSRRDRGNNEQFF
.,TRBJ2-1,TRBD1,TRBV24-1,TGTGCCACCAGTGATCGACAGGGGTTAGGGCAGTTCTTC,CATSDRQGLGQFF
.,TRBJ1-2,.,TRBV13,TGTGCCAGCAGCTCGGTTGACTATGGCTACACCTTC,CASSSVDYGYTF
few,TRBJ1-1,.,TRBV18,TGTGCCAGCTCACCTCGGGGAACAGCCCAGGGGGCTTTCTTT,CASSPRGTAQGAFF
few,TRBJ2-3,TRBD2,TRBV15,TGTGCCACCAGCAGTAAGGGACTAACCACAGATACGCAGTATTTT,CATSSKGLTTDTQYF
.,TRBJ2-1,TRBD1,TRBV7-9,TGTGCCAGCAGCAACAGGGGATCCTACAATGAGCAGTTCTTC,CASSNRGSYNEQFF
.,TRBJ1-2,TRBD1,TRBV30,TGTGCCTGGAGTCCTGGACAGGCTAACTATGGCTACACCTTC,CAWSPGQANYGYTF
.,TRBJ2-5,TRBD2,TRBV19,TGTGCCAGTAGTACGAGACTAGCGGGAGAGCAAGAGACCCAGTACTTC,CASSTRLAGEQETQYF
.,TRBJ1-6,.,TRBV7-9,TGTGCCAGCAGCTTAGAGTTGCAGGGTAGGAATTCACCCCTCCACTTT,CASSLELQGRNSPLHF
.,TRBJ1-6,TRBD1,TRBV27,TGTGCCAGCAAGGGGTACAGGGGGAATAATTCACCCCTCCACTTT,CASKGYRGNNSPLHF
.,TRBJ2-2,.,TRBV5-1,TGCGCCAGCAGCTTGGGTCAGGGGAATGCCGGGGAGCTGTTTTTT,CASSLGQGNAGELFF
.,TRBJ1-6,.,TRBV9,TGTGCCAGCAGCGTGCAGGGCGAGAATTCACCCCTCCACTTT,CASSVQGENSPLHF
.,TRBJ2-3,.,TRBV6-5,TGTGCCAGCGCTGCGGATACGCAGTATTTT,CASAADTQYF
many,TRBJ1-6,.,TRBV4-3,TGCGCCAGCAGCCAAGATATATCGGGGAGTTATTCACCCCTCCACTTT,CASSQDISGSYSPLHF
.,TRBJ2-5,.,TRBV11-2,TGTGCCAGCAGCTTATCCCGCGGGGTAGGCCAAGAGACCCAGTACTTC,CASSLSRGVGQETQYF
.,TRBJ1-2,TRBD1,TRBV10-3,TGTGCCATCAGCCCCGGGACAGGGTACTATGGCTACACCTTC,CAISPGTGYYGYTF
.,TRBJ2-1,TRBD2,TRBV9,TGTGCCAGCAGCGTAACTAGCGGGAACAATGAGCAGTTCTTC,CASSVTSGNNEQFF
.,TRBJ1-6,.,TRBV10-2,TGCGCCAGCAGTACAGGGAACAATTCACCCCTCCACTTT,CASSTGNNSPLHF
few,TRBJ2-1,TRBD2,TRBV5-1,TGCGCCAGCAGCCCTAGCGGGGGATCCCACAATGAGCAGTTCTTC,CASSPSGGSHNEQFF
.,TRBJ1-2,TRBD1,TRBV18,TGTGCCAGCTCTCGATTAGGGGGCGTAGACTATGGCTACACCTTC,CASSRLGGVDYGYTF
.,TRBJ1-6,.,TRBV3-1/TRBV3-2,TGTGCCAGCAGCCAAGAACAGCTCCGGGTCCAAAGCTTAAGGGGTAATTCACCCCTCCACTTT,CASSQEQLRVQSLRGNSPLHF
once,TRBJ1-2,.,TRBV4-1,TGCGCCAGCAGCCAACCGACAGGAGGAAACTATGGCTACACCTTC,CASSQPTGGNYGYTF
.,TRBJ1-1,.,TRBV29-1,TGCAGCGTGTCCTCAGGAAGGGGTTTTACTGAAGCTTTCTTT,CSVSSGRGFTEAFF